The 30 T cell receptor beta chains listed next were all sequenced from one sample in a study of T cell responses to AZD1222 COVID-19 vaccine (dated by TCRdb to the early 2020s). The sample's time point, from its label and the paper: about 28 days (+/-7) after the second vaccine dose. The method behind the library was the immunoSEQ multiplex PCR assay. The immuneACCESS repertoire file appears here via TCRdb, limited to in-frame rearrangements. These files lack a portion of the clones; in checked studies, under half of the deficit traces to unresolved V genes, and the cause of the others is not known. In all, the sample holds about 100,000 clones, and about 89% of those were seen once. 5.5% to 7% of the sample rests with the top ten. Material: peripheral blood, obtained 28 days after the second AZD1222 dose. These receptors were collected from an adult who received the AZD1222 COVID-19 vaccine.

V usage is TRBV29-1 and J usage is TRBJ2-7; tentatively, D is TRBD1 (5 bases). V lost 6 bases to trimming and J lost 3 bases, with 21 bases between them. CDR1 is SQVTM, CDR2 ANQGSEA, per germline. The CDR3 runs 15 residues. CDR3 bases: TGCAGCGTGGCCCCTTGGGCAGGGCCAAGCTACGAGCAGTACTTC. Amino acids: CSVAPWAGPSYEQYF.

The V call is TRBV15, the J call TRBJ1-4, with D perhaps matching TRBD1 (6 bases). Trimming took off 2 bases at V and 4 bases at J, with 17 bases between the two ends. Germline V gene lookup returns CDR1 LNHNV and CDR2 YYDKDF (reference sequence). This CDR3 region has 17 residues. The CDR3 loop reads CATSRSPGGQLNEKLFF. In nucleotides, the CDR3 is TGTGCCACCAGCAGATCACCGGGCGGACAGCTTAATGAAAAACTGTTTTTT.

The DNA of the CDR3 is TGTGCCAGCAGTTCCTACAGGGACAATCAGCCCCAGCATTTT. It translates to CASSSYRDNQPQHF. V usage is TRBV6-5 and J usage is TRBJ1-5; TRBD1 might be the D (6 bases). CDR1 MNHEY and CDR2 SVGAGI come from the germline V gene. The CDR3 is 14 residues long. Trimming took off 4 bases at V and 3 bases at J, with 10 bases between the two ends.

The rearrangement uses TRBV6-4 and TRBJ1-3, with D tentatively TRBD1 (6 bases). Germline V gene lookup returns CDR1 MRHNA and CDR2 SNTAGT. The CDR3 is made up of 15 amino acids. Trimming took 6 bases from V and 8 from J, leaving 20 bases between them. This chain's CDR3 is CASSFLSGASYTIYF. CDR3 bases: TGTGCCAGCAGCTTCCTTTCGGGGGCGAGCTACACCATATATTTT.

A few counts support this clone. The chain combines TRBV19 with TRBJ2-1; no clear D gene. There are 13 residues in the CDR3. The V and J ends lost 5 bases and 3 bases respectively, with 8 bases between them. Germline-derived CDR1 and CDR2 are LNHDA and SQIVND (reference sequence). The CDR3 nucleotides are TGTGCCAGTAGTCCCTACAGCTACAATGAGCAGTTCTTC. Translating it yields CASSPYSYNEQFF.

J is TRBJ2-1 and V is TRBV6-2 or TRBV6-3; 12 bases map to TRBD2. The trim removed 4 bases at V and 6 bases at J, leaving 13 bases unmatched. CDR1 MNHEY and CDR2 SVGEGT come from the germline V gene. The CDR3 has 18 amino acids. The CDR3, as DNA: TGTGCCAGCAGTTCGACTAGCGGGAGAGTAGGGTCCCGCAATGAGCAGTTCTTC. Translated, it gives CASSSTSGRVGSRNEQFF.

The chain links TRBV19 to TRBJ2-1, with 9 positions matching TRBD2. Losses at the gene ends were 6 bases for V and 4 bases for J; bases not matched to a gene: 7. Germline loops: CDR1 LNHDA, CDR2 SQIVND (reference sequence). The CDR3 totals 15 residues. The CDR3 spells CASSVAGADYNEQFF. CDR3 DNA sequence: TGTGCCAGTAGCGTAGCGGGAGCAGATTACAATGAGCAGTTCTTC.

The chain is built from TRBV7-2 and TRBJ1-1, with D hard to call. V was shortened by 0 bases and J by 5 bases, with 7 bases between the two germline ends. This CDR3 contains 13 residues. Germline-derived CDR1 and CDR2 are SGHTA and FQGNSA. CDR3 DNA sequence: TGTGCCAGCAGCTTAGCCCGAGGGACTGAAGCTTTCTTT. Protein sequence: CASSLARGTEAFF.

The rearrangement joins TRBV5-6 to TRBJ1-5; 7 nucleotides line up with TRBD1. The CDR3 totals 17 residues. Losses at the gene ends were 1 base for V and 1 base for J; bases not matched to a gene: 8. Germline CDR1 and CDR2: SGHDT and YYEEEE. In DNA form, the CDR3 reads TGTGCCAGCAGCTTGTACCAGGGGGGAATAAGCAATCAGCCCCAGCATTTT. It translates to CASSLYQGGISNQPQHF. Drawing the rest from reference TRBV5-6 and TRBJ1-5, the complete variable domain is DAGVTQSPTHLIKTRGQQVTLRCSPKSGHDTVSWYQQALGQGPQFIFQYYEEEERQRGNFPDRFSGHQFPNYSSELNVNALLLGDSALYLCASSLYQGGISNQPQHFGDGTRLSIL.

The genes are TRBV9 and TRBJ2-7; the D is unclear. V gave up 0 bases and J gave up 1 base, with 8 bases separating them. Germline CDR1 SGDLS, CDR2 YYNGEE. The CDR3 sequence is 14 residues long. The CDR3 DNA follows: TGTGCCAGCAGCGTAGAGTTACGTTCCTACGAGCAGTACTTC. This gives the protein CASSVELRSYEQYF.

The rearrangement joins TRBV7-9 to TRBJ2-5; D unclear. With 2 bases removed from V and 0 bases from J, the gap between germline ends came to 1 base. Looked up from germline, CDR1 is SEHNR and CDR2 is FQNEAQ (reference sequence). CDR3 length equals 12 residues. The CDR3 DNA reads TGTGCCAGCAGCTTATACCAAGAGACCCAGTACTTC. Its translation is CASSLYQETQYF.

This clone was detected only once. This chain joins TRBV27 and TRBJ1-1; D gene unclear. Trimming shortened V by 11 bases and J by 0 bases, and 13 bases separated the two germline ends. Germline V gene lookup returns CDR1 MNHEY and CDR2 SMNVEV (reference sequence). The CDR3 consists of 13 residues. CDR3 bases: TGTGCCGTCGCGAGCGGCCTGAACACTGAAGCTTTCTTT. Translation: CAVASGLNTEAFF.

This clone was observed a single time. The J gene is TRBJ2-7, the V gene TRBV27; D gene ambiguous. CDR1 is MNHEY and CDR2 is SMNVEV in the germline V gene (reference sequence). The V gene lost 6 bases and the J gene lost 7 bases, with 13 bases spanning the gap. The CDR3 totals 12 residues. CDR3: CASRGPLWEQYF. The CDR3 DNA reads as TGTGCCAGCAGGGGTCCTCTTTGGGAGCAGTACTTC.

V and J are TRBV3-1 (or the pseudogene TRBV3-2) and TRBJ2-7; perhaps TRBD2 as D (6 bases). From germline, CDR1 is LGHDT and CDR2 YNNKEL (reference sequence). V was clipped by 3 bases and J by 6 bases, with 6 bases between them. This CDR3 is built from 11 residues. Here the CDR3 reads CASSHGGEQYF. The CDR3 bases are TGTGCCAGCAGCCACGGGGGCGAGCAGTACTTC.

This chain joins TRBV2 and TRBJ2-2; no firm D call. Germline-derived CDR1 and CDR2 are SNHLY and FYNNEI. The CDR3 is made up of 13 amino acids. V lost 5 bases to trimming and J lost 3 bases, with 7 bases between them. CDR3 residues: CASSSGYTGELFF. The CDR3 DNA sequence: TGTGCCAGCAGTTCCGGCTACACCGGGGAGCTGTTTTTT.

The rearrangement links TRBV11-3 to TRBJ2-3; 7 bases line up with TRBD2. Germline CDR1 SGHNT, CDR2 YENEEA. V shed 3 bases and J 4 bases; nucleotides not matched to a gene: 7. CDR3 length: 15 amino acids. The CDR3 spells CASSFRSGDADTQYF. The CDR3 nucleotides are TGTGCCAGCAGCTTTAGGAGCGGGGATGCAGATACGCAGTATTTT.

The genes are TRBV4-1 and TRBJ2-2; D remains unclear. Trimming removed 2 bases at V and 5 bases at J, with 12 bases between. The germline CDR1 and CDR2 sequences are MGHRA and YSYEKL. This CDR3 is 15 amino acids long. The CDR3 sequence is CASSQPFQATGELFF. The CDR3 nucleotides read TGCGCCAGCAGCCAACCTTTTCAAGCGACCGGGGAGCTGTTTTTT.

This clone has just one count. The chain carries TRBV30 and TRBJ2-3; 10 bases line up with TRBD2. The CDR3 is made up of 15 amino acids. The J segment lost 5 bases and the V segment lost 0 bases, leaving 5 bases of the junction unmatched. CDR1 and CDR2 (germline): GTSNPN, SVGIG (reference sequence). The CDR3 sequence: CAWSVPSGGVDTQYF. The CDR3 nucleotides read TGTGCCTGGAGTGTACCCAGCGGGGGGGTAGATACGCAGTATTTT.

The chain employs TRBV28 and TRBJ1-1; tentatively, D is TRBD1 (6 bases). V was cut by 1 base and J by 7 bases, with 13 bases left in between. This CDR3 is 14 amino acids long. Germline CDR1 reads MDHEN; CDR2 reads SYDVKM. The chain's CDR3 is CASSLSGDTGEAFF. DNA for the CDR3: TGTGCCAGCAGTTTATCTGGGGACACGGGTGAAGCTTTCTTT.

V gene TRBV7-2 combines with J gene TRBJ2-2, with 8 bases identical to TRBD2. Germline V gene data show CDR1 as SGHTA and CDR2 as FQGNSA. The CDR3 runs 18 residues. V was clipped by 2 bases and J by 0 bases; unmatched bases: 8. The CDR3 DNA reads as TGTGCCAGCAGCTTACCGACTAGCGCCCACACGAACACCGGGGAGCTGTTTTTT. Residues: CASSLPTSAHTNTGELFF. The full variable domain, in which reference TRBV7-2 and TRBJ2-2 provide the parts outside the CDR3, is GAGVSQSPSNKVTEKGKDVELRCDPISGHTALYWYRQSLGQGLEFLIYFQGNSAPDKSGLPSDRFSAERTGGSVSTLTIQRTQQEDSAVYLCASSLPTSAHTNTGELFFGEGSRLTVL.

The genes are TRBV2 and TRBJ2-3; D possibly corresponds to TRBD2 (6 bases). This CDR3 is 14 amino acids long. Trimming cost V 11 bases and J 4 bases, with 19 bases left between them. Germline V gives CDR1 SNHLY, CDR2 FYNNEI. DNA for the CDR3: TGTGCCGTCCGGGGACTTCGCGAATCAGATACGCAGTATTTT. Its translation is CAVRGLRESDTQYF.

CDR3 residues: CASSPGPQGEKLFF. CDR3 sequence (DNA): TGTGCCAGCAGCCCGGGACCGCAGGGGGAAAAACTGTTTTTT. This chain links TRBV5-6 with TRBJ1-4; D perhaps matches TRBD1 (6 bases). CDR1 is SGHDT, CDR2 YYEEEE, per germline. The V end lost 4 bases, the J end lost 8 bases, and 15 bases lay between the germline ends. The CDR3 loop spans 14 amino acids.

V and J are TRBV5-1 and TRBJ1-2; 8 nucleotides agree with TRBD1. The CDR3 consists of 15 residues. Per germline, CDR1 SGHRS and CDR2 YFSETQ. V was clipped by 4 bases and J by 2 bases; unmatched bases: 7. The CDR3 DNA sequence: TGCGCCAGCAGCCCGGGGACAGGTAGGAACTATGGCTACACCTTC. Its translation is CASSPGTGRNYGYTF.

The V and J genes are TRBV29-1 and TRBJ2-3; D unresolved. This CDR3 is 13 amino acids long. Trimming took 3 bases from V and 2 from J, leaving 9 bases between them. Germline values: CDR1 SQVTM, CDR2 ANQGSEA. CDR3 DNA: TGCAGCGTTGATGGGGAATTCACAGATACGCAGTATTTT. Residues: CSVDGEFTDTQYF.

The CDR3 DNA reads TGCAGCGTTCGGACCCCGGGGGGCGGAAACACCATATATTTT. Protein sequence: CSVRTPGGGNTIYF. The chain uses TRBV29-1 and TRBJ1-3, with D perhaps TRBD1 (6 bases). The V gene's germline CDR1 is SQVTM and CDR2 ANQGSEA. The CDR3 sequence is 14 residues long. V was clipped by 5 bases and J by 4 bases, with 15 bases between them.

The chain recombines TRBV27 with TRBJ1-4; 7 positions agree with TRBD1. The germline V gene encodes CDR1 MNHEY and CDR2 SMNVEV (reference sequence). After removal of 5 bases from V and 4 bases from J, the junction contained 7 bases not matched to a gene. The CDR3 is 15 residues long. CDR3 residues: CASSANRGSNEKLFF. DNA of the CDR3: TGTGCCAGCAGTGCCAACAGGGGAAGTAATGAAAAACTGTTTTTT.

Only one count was recorded for this clone. The chain uses TRBV4-3 and TRBJ2-3; 14 positions agree with TRBD2. Per germline, CDR1 LGHNA and CDR2 YSLEER. The CDR3 is 20 residues long. V lost 0 bases, J lost 0 bases, and 8 bases stayed unmatched. CDR3 coding DNA: TGCGCCAGCAGCCAAGAGGGGACTAGCGGGAGTCTGGTTAGCACAGATACGCAGTATTTT. Protein: CASSQEGTSGSLVSTDTQYF.

The chain uses TRBV7-2 and TRBJ2-5; a weak D match, TRBD1 (6 bases). Per germline, CDR1 SGHTA and CDR2 FQGNSA. This CDR3 is 14 amino acids long. Trimming took off 5 bases at V and 3 bases at J, with 13 bases between the two ends. For the CDR3, the DNA is TGTGCCAGCAGCCCCCGGACAGTTGAAGAGACCCAGTACTTC. This translates into CASSPRTVEETQYF.

The chain links TRBV7-9 to TRBJ2-1; 8 bases map to TRBD2. The CDR3 runs 17 residues. The germline gives CDR1 SEHNR, CDR2 FQNEAQ (reference sequence). V gave up 0 bases and J gave up 2 bases; unmatched junction bases: 6. The CDR3 region is CASSLARSSGAYNEQFF. In nucleotides, the CDR3 is TGTGCCAGCAGCTTAGCGCGGAGTAGCGGGGCCTACAATGAGCAGTTCTTC.

This rearrangement joins TRBV20-1 to TRBJ2-3, with a possible D match to TRBD1 (5 bases). V lost 3 bases and J lost 0, with 7 bases in between. Germline-derived CDR1 and CDR2 are DFQATT and SNEGSKA (reference sequence). The CDR3 has 13 amino acids. The CDR3 spells CSASQGSTDTQYF. The CDR3 region has the DNA TGCAGTGCTAGTCAGGGCAGCACAGATACGCAGTATTTT.